This is a list of T cell receptor beta chains from one sample in a study of shared clonotypes between healthy human individuals. Clones were read by immunoSEQ multiplex PCR, and TCRdb kept only the in-frame ones, dropping some. The table shows about 750,000 clones, with 80% to 95% occurring only once. The sequenced sample was naive CD8+ T cells sorted from blood. Receptors originate from a man aged 25-40 years in good health. Each CDR3 is given with its conserved first and last residue. The D gene is left open where the match is weak. Expanded clones are given a class, and other clones once, few, many or no size at all.

D: .
J: TRBJ2-7
V: TRBV29-1
size: .
CDR3: CSVVVVYEQYF
DNA: TGCAGCGTTGTAGTGGTATACGAGCAGTACTTC

D: .
J: TRBJ2-1
V: TRBV5-6
size: .
CDR3: CASSTINEQFF
DNA: TGTGCCAGCAGCACTATTAATGAGCAGTTCTTC

D: TRBD1
J: TRBJ2-5
V: TRBV7-9
size: .
CDR3: CASSLQGAVETQYF
DNA: TGTGCCAGCAGCCTACAGGGGGCGGTCGAGACCCAGTACTTC

D: .
J: TRBJ2-1
V: TRBV9
size: .
CDR3: CASSVGSAVYNEQFF
DNA: TGTGCCAGCAGCGTAGGTAGCGCGGTCTACAATGAGCAGTTCTTC

D: .
J: TRBJ1-1
V: TRBV29-1
size: .
CDR3: CSAHGEPSGDTEAFF
DNA: TGCAGCGCCCATGGTGAGCCTTCGGGGGACACTGAAGCTTTCTTT

D: .
J: TRBJ2-3
V: TRBV30
size: once
CDR3: CAWDTGVGDTQYF
DNA: TGTGCCTGGGACACGGGAGTAGGAGATACGCAGTATTTT

D: TRBD1
J: TRBJ2-4
V: TRBV15
size: .
CDR3: CATSSPTGVAKNIQYF
DNA: TGTGCCACCAGCAGTCCCACAGGGGTAGCCAAAAACATTCAGTACTTC

D: .
J: TRBJ1-1
V: TRBV27
size: .
CDR3: CASRGGQNTEAFF
DNA: TGTGCCAGCAGGGGGGGACAGAACACTGAAGCTTTCTTT

D: .
J: TRBJ2-7
V: TRBV7-9
size: .
CDR3: CASSSPSAVQNSYEQYF
DNA: TGTGCCAGCAGTTCTCCGTCCGCGGTACAGAACTCCTACGAGCAGTACTTC

D: .
J: TRBJ2-1
V: TRBV19
size: .
CDR3: CASSIAYRVEYNEQFF
DNA: TGTGCCAGTAGTATAGCATACCGGGTGGAATACAATGAGCAGTTCTTC

D: TRBD2
J: TRBJ2-1
V: TRBV7-9
size: .
CDR3: CASDGLAYDNEQFF
DNA: TGTGCCAGCGACGGACTAGCCTACGACAATGAGCAGTTCTTC

D: .
J: TRBJ1-1
V: TRBV27
size: .
CDR3: CASSQRSSEAFF
DNA: TGTGCCAGCAGTCAAAGGTCCTCTGAAGCTTTCTTT

D: .
J: TRBJ2-7
V: TRBV5-1
size: .
CDR3: CASSLAGEILEQYF
DNA: TGCGCCAGCAGCTTGGCAGGGGAGATACTCGAGCAGTACTTC

D: TRBD2
J: TRBJ2-1
V: TRBV27
size: .
CDR3: CASSPLSGPYNEQFF
DNA: TGTGCCAGCAGTCCACTTAGCGGGCCCTACAATGAGCAGTTCTTC

D: .
J: TRBJ2-2
V: TRBV4-1
size: .
CDR3: CASSPIMDTGELFF
DNA: TGCGCCAGCAGCCCAATCATGGACACCGGGGAGCTGTTTTTT

D: .
J: TRBJ1-1
V: TRBV4-3
size: .
CDR3: CASSQGRGANTEAFF
DNA: TGCGCCAGCAGCCAAGGTAGGGGGGCAAACACTGAAGCTTTCTTT

D: .
J: TRBJ2-1
V: TRBV5-1
size: .
CDR3: CASSRDGGARNEQFF
DNA: TGCGCCAGCAGCCGGGACGGGGGAGCGAGGAATGAGCAGTTCTTC

D: .
J: TRBJ2-5
V: TRBV5-6
size: .
CDR3: CASSTPPTSQETQYF
DNA: TGTGCCAGCAGCACCCCCCCGACTAGCCAAGAGACCCAGTACTTC

D: .
J: TRBJ2-7
V: TRBV10-3
size: .
CDR3: CAITREGPSDISYF
DNA: TGTGCCATCACCCGAGAGGGGCCTAGCGACATCTCGTACTTC

D: TRBD1
J: TRBJ2-7
V: TRBV7-6
size: .
CDR3: CASSERQGSYEQYF
DNA: TGTGCCAGCAGCGAACGACAGGGCTCCTACGAGCAGTACTTC

D: .
J: TRBJ1-4
V: TRBV28
size: .
CDR3: CASSFGQNNEKLFF
DNA: TGTGCCAGCAGTTTTGGTCAGAATAATGAAAAACTGTTTTTT

D: .
J: TRBJ1-5
V: TRBV13
size: .
CDR3: CASSSLNDQPQHF
DNA: TGTGCCAGCAGCTCCCTTAATGATCAGCCCCAGCATTTT

D: TRBD2
J: TRBJ2-1
V: TRBV28
size: .
CDR3: CASSLDVAGGHTYNEQFF
DNA: TGTGCCAGCAGTTTGGATGTAGCGGGAGGACATACCTACAATGAGCAGTTCTTC

D: TRBD2
J: TRBJ2-7
V: TRBV7-6
size: .
CDR3: CASSLTGLVYEQYF
DNA: TGTGCCAGCAGCCTAACCGGACTAGTCTACGAGCAGTACTTC

D: .
J: TRBJ1-2
V: TRBV10-1
size: .
CDR3: CASSESRADFYGYTF
DNA: TGCGCCAGCAGTGAGTCCAGGGCAGATTTCTATGGCTACACCTTC

D: .
J: TRBJ2-3
V: TRBV5-1
size: .
CDR3: CASSFLQISLETDTQYF
DNA: TGCGCCAGCAGCTTCCTACAAATAAGCCTAGAGACAGATACGCAGTATTTT

D: .
J: TRBJ2-3
V: TRBV9
size: once
CDR3: CASSVEGWGTDTQYF
DNA: TGTGCCAGCAGCGTAGAGGGATGGGGCACAGATACGCAGTATTTT

D: .
J: TRBJ2-1
V: TRBV28
size: .
CDR3: CASRPGKDYNEQFF
DNA: TGTGCCAGCAGGCCCGGTAAGGACTACAATGAGCAGTTCTTC

D: TRBD2
J: TRBJ2-7
V: TRBV12-5
size: .
CDR3: CASGYGGGEQYF
DNA: TGTGCTAGTGGCTACGGGGGGGGCGAGCAGTACTTC

D: .
J: TRBJ2-1
V: TRBV5-8
size: .
CDR3: CASSLGGRYNEQFF
DNA: TGTGCCAGCAGCTTGGGGGGGAGGTACAATGAGCAGTTCTTC

D: .
J: TRBJ1-1
V: TRBV9
size: .
CDR3: CASSPGDRNPLNTEAFF
DNA: TGTGCCAGCAGCCCCGGGGATAGAAACCCCCTAAACACTGAAGCTTTCTTT

D: TRBD2
J: TRBJ2-3
V: TRBV5-1
size: .
CDR3: CASSSPGLAGIASTDTQYF
DNA: TGCGCCAGCAGCTCCCCGGGACTAGCGGGGATTGCTAGCACAGATACGCAGTATTTT

D: .
J: TRBJ2-7
V: TRBV5-3
size: .
CDR3: CARSLALQGPYEQYF
DNA: TGTGCCAGAAGCTTGGCCCTGCAGGGACCTTACGAGCAGTACTTC

D: .
J: TRBJ1-2
V: TRBV27
size: many
CDR3: CASSTTHRDGYTF
DNA: TGTGCCAGCAGCACAACCCACAGGGATGGCTACACCTTC

D: .
J: TRBJ2-7
V: TRBV5-5
size: .
CDR3: CASRSPGQIYEQYF
DNA: TGTGCCAGCAGATCCCCAGGTCAGATCTACGAGCAGTACTTC

D: TRBD1
J: TRBJ2-3
V: TRBV28
size: .
CDR3: CASRRTGVTDTQYF
DNA: TGTGCCAGCAGGAGGACAGGGGTGACAGATACGCAGTATTTT

D: .
J: TRBJ2-7
V: TRBV4-1
size: .
CDR3: CASSQEPEYLLYEQYF
DNA: TGCGCCAGCAGCCAAGAACCGGAGTACCTTCTGTACGAGCAGTACTTC

D: .
J: TRBJ2-7
V: TRBV4-1
size: .
CDR3: CASSQEGRGSYEQYF
DNA: TGCGCCAGCAGCCAAGAGGGGCGGGGTTCGTACGAGCAGTACTTC

D: .
J: TRBJ1-2
V: TRBV29-1
size: .
CDR3: CSVESLGQGSYGYTF
DNA: TGCAGCGTTGAAAGTTTAGGGCAGGGATCTTATGGCTACACCTTC

D: .
J: TRBJ2-5
V: TRBV9
size: few
CDR3: CASSGETQYF
DNA: TGTGCCAGCAGCGGGGAGACCCAGTACTTC

D: TRBD2
J: TRBJ2-3
V: TRBV5-1
size: .
CDR3: CASSLDSGWADTQYF
DNA: TGCGCCAGCAGCTTGGATAGCGGGTGGGCAGATACGCAGTATTTT

D: TRBD2
J: TRBJ2-7
V: TRBV6-1
size: .
CDR3: CASSVQTSGRFYEQYF
DNA: TGTGCCAGCAGTGTTCAGACTAGCGGGAGATTCTACGAGCAGTACTTC

D: TRBD1
J: TRBJ1-1
V: TRBV6-6
size: .
CDR3: CASSQTGTVGAFF
DNA: TGTGCCAGCAGTCAGACGGGGACAGTAGGAGCTTTCTTT

D: TRBD2
J: TRBJ2-5
V: TRBV5-1
size: .
CDR3: CASSLSTSGSAGQETQYF
DNA: TGCGCCAGCAGCTTATCTACTAGCGGGAGTGCTGGCCAAGAGACCCAGTACTTC

D: .
J: TRBJ1-3
V: TRBV27
size: .
CDR3: CASSTGEGFSGNTIYF
DNA: TGTGCCAGCAGTACCGGGGAGGGGTTCTCTGGAAACACCATATATTTT

D: TRBD1
J: TRBJ2-7
V: TRBV9
size: once
CDR3: CASSVGTGIGYEQYF
DNA: TGTGCCAGCAGCGTCGGGACAGGGATAGGGTACGAGCAGTACTTC

D: .
J: TRBJ1-5
V: TRBV28
size: few
CDR3: CASTENTYSNQPQHF
DNA: TGTGCCAGCACTGAGAACACCTATAGCAATCAGCCCCAGCATTTT

D: TRBD1
J: TRBJ2-1
V: TRBV5-4
size: .
CDR3: CASSSPGQGSYNEQFF
DNA: TGTGCCAGCAGCTCCCCGGGACAGGGTTCCTACAATGAGCAGTTCTTC

D: .
J: TRBJ2-2
V: TRBV21-1
size: few
CDR3: CASSRGLHQTGELFF
DNA: TGTGCCAGCAGCCGGGGGTTGCACCAGACCGGGGAGCTGTTTTTT

D: TRBD1
J: TRBJ1-2
V: TRBV5-1
size: .
CDR3: CASSSPGQGEYGYTF
DNA: TGCGCCAGCAGCTCACCGGGACAGGGGGAATATGGCTACACCTTC

D: .
J: TRBJ1-1
V: TRBV7-6
size: .
CDR3: CASSAAEGFNTEAFF
DNA: TGTGCCAGCAGCGCCGCAGAGGGGTTTAACACTGAAGCTTTCTTT

D: .
J: TRBJ1-1
V: TRBV15
size: .
CDR3: CATSRDGPTGNTEAFF
DNA: TGTGCCACCAGCAGAGATGGCCCAACCGGTAACACTGAAGCTTTCTTT

D: TRBD2
J: TRBJ2-3
V: TRBV9
size: .
CDR3: CASSASGRGTDTQYF
DNA: TGTGCCAGCAGCGCCAGCGGGAGGGGCACAGATACGCAGTATTTT

D: .
J: TRBJ2-7
V: TRBV14
size: .
CDR3: CASSQEGSGPWGEQYF
DNA: TGTGCCAGCAGCCAAGAAGGCTCTGGACCATGGGGCGAGCAGTACTTC

D: TRBD2
J: TRBJ2-3
V: TRBV10-2
size: once
CDR3: CASSEWAGDTDTQYF
DNA: TGCGCCAGCAGTGAGTGGGCGGGAGACACAGATACGCAGTATTTT

D: TRBD2
J: TRBJ2-3
V: TRBV2
size: .
CDR3: CASREYTSGGGTDTQYF
DNA: TGTGCCAGCAGAGAATATACTAGCGGGGGAGGCACAGATACGCAGTATTTT

D: TRBD1
J: TRBJ2-7
V: TRBV14
size: once
CDR3: CASSPDFGTAYEQYF
DNA: TGTGCCAGCAGCCCGGACTTCGGGACAGCTTACGAGCAGTACTTC

D: .
J: TRBJ2-7
V: TRBV28
size: .
CDR3: CASSLGREAYEQYF
DNA: TGTGCCAGCAGTTTGGGCAGGGAGGCCTACGAGCAGTACTTC

D: .
J: TRBJ2-3
V: TRBV11-2
size: .
CDR3: CASSLDPPDTQYF
DNA: TGTGCCAGCAGCTTAGATCCGCCTGATACGCAGTATTTT

D: .
J: TRBJ2-2
V: TRBV6-5
size: .
CDR3: CASSAQGPGELFF
DNA: TGTGCCAGCAGCGCACAGGGACCCGGGGAGCTGTTTTTT